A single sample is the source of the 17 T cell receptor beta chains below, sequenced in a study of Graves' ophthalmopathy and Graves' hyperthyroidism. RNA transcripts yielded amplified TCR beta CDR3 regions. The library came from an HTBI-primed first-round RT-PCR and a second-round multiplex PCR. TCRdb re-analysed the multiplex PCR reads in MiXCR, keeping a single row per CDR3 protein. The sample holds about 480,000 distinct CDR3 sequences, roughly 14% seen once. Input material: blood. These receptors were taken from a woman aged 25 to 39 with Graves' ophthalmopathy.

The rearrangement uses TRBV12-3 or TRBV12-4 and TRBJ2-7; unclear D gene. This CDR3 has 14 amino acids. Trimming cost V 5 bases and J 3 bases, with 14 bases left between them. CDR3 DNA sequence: TGTGCCAGCAGTAGAGAGGTTTCGGGCTACGAGCAGTACTTC. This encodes CASSREVSGYEQYF.

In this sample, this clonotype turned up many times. CDR3 amino acids: CASSLPRQGAMGTEAFF. In nucleotides, the CDR3 is TGTGCCAGCAGCTTACCCCGACAGGGGGCGATGGGGACTGAAGCTTTCTTT. V gene TRBV11-2 combines with J gene TRBJ1-1, with TRBD1 identical over 10 bases. This CDR3 spans 17 amino acids. CDR1 is SGHAT and CDR2 is FQNNGV in the germline V gene. J lost 5 bases, V lost 2 bases, and 11 bases had no gene match.

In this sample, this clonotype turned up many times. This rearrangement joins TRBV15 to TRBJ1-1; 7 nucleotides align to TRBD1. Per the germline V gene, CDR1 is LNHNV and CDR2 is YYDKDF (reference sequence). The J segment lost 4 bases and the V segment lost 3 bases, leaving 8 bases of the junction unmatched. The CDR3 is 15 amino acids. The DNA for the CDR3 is TGTGCCACCAGCAGTCAACTAAGGGGGCTCACTGAAGCTTTCTTT. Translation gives CATSSQLRGLTEAFF. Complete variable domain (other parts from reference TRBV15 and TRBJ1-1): DAMVIQNPRYQVTQFGKPVTLSCSQTLNHNVMYWYQQKSSQAPKLLFHYYDKDFNNEADTPDNFQSRRPNTSFCFLDIRSPGLGDTAMYLCATSSQLRGLTEAFFGQGTRLTVV.

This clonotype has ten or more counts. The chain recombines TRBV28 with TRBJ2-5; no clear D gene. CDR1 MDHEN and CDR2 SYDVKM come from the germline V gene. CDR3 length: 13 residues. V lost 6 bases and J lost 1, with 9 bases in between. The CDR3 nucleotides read TGTGCCAGCAGAAAGAAGGGCCAAGAGACCCAGTACTTC. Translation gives CASRKKGQETQYF.

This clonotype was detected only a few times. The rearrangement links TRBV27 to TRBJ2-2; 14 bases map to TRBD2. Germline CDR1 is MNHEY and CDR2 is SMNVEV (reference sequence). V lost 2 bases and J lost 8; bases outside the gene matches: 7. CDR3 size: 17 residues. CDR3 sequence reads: CASSLTGTSGGSGELFF. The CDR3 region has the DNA TGTGCCAGCAGTTTAACCGGGACTAGCGGGGGTTCGGGGGAGCTGTTTTTT.

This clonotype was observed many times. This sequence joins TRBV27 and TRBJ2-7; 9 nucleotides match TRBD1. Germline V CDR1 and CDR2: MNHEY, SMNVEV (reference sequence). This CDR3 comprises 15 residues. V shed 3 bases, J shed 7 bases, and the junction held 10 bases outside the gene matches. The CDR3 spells CASSLAGTGIWEQYF. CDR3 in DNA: TGTGCCAGCAGTTTGGCCGGGACAGGGATTTGGGAGCAGTACTTC.

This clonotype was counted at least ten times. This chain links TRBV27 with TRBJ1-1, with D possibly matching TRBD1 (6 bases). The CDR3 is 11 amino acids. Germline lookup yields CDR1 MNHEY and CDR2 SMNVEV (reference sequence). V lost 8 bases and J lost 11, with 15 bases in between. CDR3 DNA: TGTGCCAGCCACTCTGGGACATATGCTTTCTTT. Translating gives CASHSGTYAFF.

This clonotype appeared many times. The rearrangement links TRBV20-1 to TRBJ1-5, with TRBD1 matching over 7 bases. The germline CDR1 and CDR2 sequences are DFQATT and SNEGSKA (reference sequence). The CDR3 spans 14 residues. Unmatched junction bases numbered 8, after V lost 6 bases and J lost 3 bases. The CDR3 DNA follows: TGCAGTGCCAGGGACAGAAGGTCCAATCAGCCCCAGCATTTT. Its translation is CSARDRRSNQPQHF.

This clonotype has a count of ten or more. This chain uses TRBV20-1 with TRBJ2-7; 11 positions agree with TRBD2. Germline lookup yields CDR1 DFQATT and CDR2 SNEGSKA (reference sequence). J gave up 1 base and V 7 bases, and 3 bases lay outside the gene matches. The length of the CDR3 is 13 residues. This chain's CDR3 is CSVASGGSYEQYF. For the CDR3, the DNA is TGCAGTGTTGCTAGCGGGGGGTCCTACGAGCAGTACTTC.

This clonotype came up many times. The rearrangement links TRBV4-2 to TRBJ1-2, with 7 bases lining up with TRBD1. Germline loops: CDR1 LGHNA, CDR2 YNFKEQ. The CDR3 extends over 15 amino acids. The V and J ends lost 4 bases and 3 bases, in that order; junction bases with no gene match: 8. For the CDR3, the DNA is TGTGCCAGCAGCCGACAGGGTAACGTAGACTATGGCTACACCTTC. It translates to CASSRQGNVDYGYTF.

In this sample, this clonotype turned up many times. As DNA, the CDR3 is TGTGCCAGCAGTTTGGGGACAGGGGGCTCTGGCTACACCTTC. This encodes CASSLGTGGSGYTF. The rearrangement joins TRBV12-3 or TRBV12-4 to TRBJ1-2; TRBD1 aligns across 12 bases. V shed 3 bases, J shed 7 bases, and the junction held 3 bases outside the gene matches. CDR3 length: 14 residues.

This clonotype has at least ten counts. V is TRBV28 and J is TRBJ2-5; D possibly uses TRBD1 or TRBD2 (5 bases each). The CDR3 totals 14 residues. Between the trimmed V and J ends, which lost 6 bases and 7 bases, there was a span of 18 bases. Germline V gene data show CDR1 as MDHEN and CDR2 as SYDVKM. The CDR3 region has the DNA TGTGCCAGCAGGGAGAGGGCAGAACAGGCGACCCAGTACTTC. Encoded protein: CASRERAEQATQYF.

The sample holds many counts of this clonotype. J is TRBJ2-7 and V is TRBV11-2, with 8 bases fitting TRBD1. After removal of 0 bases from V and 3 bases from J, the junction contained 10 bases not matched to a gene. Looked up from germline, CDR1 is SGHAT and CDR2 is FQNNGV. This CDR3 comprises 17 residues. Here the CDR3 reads CASSLDIWGQVSYEQYF. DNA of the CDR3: TGTGCCAGCAGCTTAGATATTTGGGGACAGGTGAGCTACGAGCAGTACTTC. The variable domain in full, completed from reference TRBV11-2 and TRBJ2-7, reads EAGVAQSPRYKIIEKRQSVAFWCNPISGHATLYWYQQILGQGPKLLIQFQNNGVVDDSQLPKDRFSAERLKGVDSTLKIQPAKLEDSAVYLCASSLDIWGQVSYEQYFGPGTRLTVT.

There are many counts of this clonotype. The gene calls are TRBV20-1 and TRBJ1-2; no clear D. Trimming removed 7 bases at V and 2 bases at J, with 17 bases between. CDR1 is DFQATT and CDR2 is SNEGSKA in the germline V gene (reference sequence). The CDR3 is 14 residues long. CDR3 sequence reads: CSVMGRDENYGYTF. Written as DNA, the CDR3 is TGCAGTGTTATGGGAAGGGATGAAAACTATGGCTACACCTTC.

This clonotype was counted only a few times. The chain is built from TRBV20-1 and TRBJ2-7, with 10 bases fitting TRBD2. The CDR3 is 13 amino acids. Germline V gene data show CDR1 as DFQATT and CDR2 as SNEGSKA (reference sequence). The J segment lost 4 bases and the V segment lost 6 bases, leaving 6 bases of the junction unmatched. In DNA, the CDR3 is TGCAGTGCATCACTAGCGGGACTTTACGAGCAGTACTTC. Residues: CSASLAGLYEQYF.

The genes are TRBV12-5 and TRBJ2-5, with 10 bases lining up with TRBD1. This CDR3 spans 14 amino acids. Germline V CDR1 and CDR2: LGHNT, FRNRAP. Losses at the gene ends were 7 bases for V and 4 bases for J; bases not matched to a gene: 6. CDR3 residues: CASAIGTGVETQYF. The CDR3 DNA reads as TGTGCTAGTGCCATTGGGACAGGGGTAGAGACCCAGTACTTC. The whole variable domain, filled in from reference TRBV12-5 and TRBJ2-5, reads DARVTQTPRHKVTEMGQEVTMRCQPILGHNTVFWYRQTMMQGLELLAYFRNRAPLDDSGMPKDRFSAEMPDATLATLKIQPSEPRDSAVYFCASAIGTGVETQYFGPGTRLLVL.

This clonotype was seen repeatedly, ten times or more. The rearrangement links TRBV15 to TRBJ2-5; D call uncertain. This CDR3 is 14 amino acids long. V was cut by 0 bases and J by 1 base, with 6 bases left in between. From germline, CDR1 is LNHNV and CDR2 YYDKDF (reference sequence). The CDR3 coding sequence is TGTGCCACCAGCAGAGAGGTCTTCCAAGAGACCCAGTACTTC. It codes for CATSREVFQETQYF.